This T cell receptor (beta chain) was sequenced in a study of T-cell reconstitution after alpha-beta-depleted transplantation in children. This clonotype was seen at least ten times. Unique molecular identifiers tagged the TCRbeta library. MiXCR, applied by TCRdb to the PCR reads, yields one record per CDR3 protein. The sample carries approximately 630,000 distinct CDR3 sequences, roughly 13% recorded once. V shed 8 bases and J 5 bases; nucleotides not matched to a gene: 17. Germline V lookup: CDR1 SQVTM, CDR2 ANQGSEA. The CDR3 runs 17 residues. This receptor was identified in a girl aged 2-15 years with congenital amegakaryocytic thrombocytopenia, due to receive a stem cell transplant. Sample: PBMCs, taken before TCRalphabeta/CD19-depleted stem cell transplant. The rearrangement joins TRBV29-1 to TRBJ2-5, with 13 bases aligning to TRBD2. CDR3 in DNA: TGCAGCATTCCCCGGACTAGCGGGAGTTTTTCCGGGGAGACCCAGTACTTC. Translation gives CSIPRTSGSFSGETQYF.